Listed here are 13 T cell receptor beta chains from one sample, sequenced in a study of blood T cells in healthy people across ages. Sample-barcoded 5' priming and a J-beta primer mix drove a second PCR of roughly 7 to 11 cycles. Each CDR3 protein is one row after TCRdb ran MiXCR on the 5' RACE reads. The sample lists some 1.5 million distinct CDR3 sequences; approximately 30% were seen once. The source material was blood. The receptors originated from a woman in her twenties or thirties in good health.

Only a few counts were recorded for this clonotype. The CDR3 nucleotides read TGTGCCAGCAGCTTCTCCGGGCTGGGGGACAATGAGCAGTTCTTC. Its translation is CASSFSGLGDNEQFF. The chain carries TRBV7-3 and TRBJ2-1; D assignment may be TRBD1 or TRBD2 (5 bases each). V lost 3 bases and J 5 bases, leaving 14 bases between the germline ends. Germline CDR1 and CDR2: SGHTA and FQGTGA. The CDR3 contains 15 residues. Full variable domain (remainder filled in from reference TRBV7-3 and TRBJ2-1): GAGVSQTPSNKVTEKGKYVELRCDPISGHTALYWYRQSLGQGPEFLIYFQGTGAADDSGLPNDRFFAVRPEGSVSTLKIQRTERGDSAVYLCASSFSGLGDNEQFFGPGTRLTVL.

V gene TRBV28 combines with J gene TRBJ2-3, with TRBD2 as a possible D gene (6 bases). Germline loops: CDR1 MDHEN, CDR2 SYDVKM. The V end lost 2 bases, the J end lost 2 bases, and 11 bases lay between the germline ends. The CDR3 runs to 15 residues. CDR3 protein: CASSLHGGATDTQYF. The DNA of the CDR3 is TGTGCCAGCAGTTTACACGGGGGAGCCACAGATACGCAGTATTTT.

The chain carries TRBV7-9 and TRBJ1-2; maybe TRBD1 (5 bases). Germline V CDR1 and CDR2: SEHNR, FQNEAQ (reference sequence). This CDR3 region has 15 residues. Trimming took off 5 bases at V and 4 bases at J, with 17 bases between the two ends. The CDR3 protein is CASSPTQGPRYGYTF. In nucleotides, the CDR3 is TGTGCCAGCAGCCCCACCCAGGGACCCCGCTATGGCTACACCTTC.

The rearrangement joins TRBV5-1 to TRBJ2-1; the match to TRBD2 covers 9 bases. The CDR3 runs 14 residues. The V and J ends lost 4 bases and 5 bases, in that order; junction bases with no gene match: 4. Germline assignment: CDR1 SGHRS and CDR2 YFSETQ. In nucleotides, the CDR3 is TGCGCCAGCAGCGAGCTAGCGGGGCACAATGAGCAGTTCTTC. It translates to CASSELAGHNEQFF.

This clonotype was found a few times. The J gene is TRBJ2-5, the V gene TRBV7-9; TRBD2 is a possible D gene (5 bases). This CDR3 is 14 amino acids long. Germline lookup yields CDR1 SEHNR and CDR2 FQNEAQ (reference sequence). The V end lost 4 bases, the J end lost 5 bases, and 14 bases lay between the germline ends. The chain's CDR3 is CASSSAAGRETQYF. CDR3 DNA sequence: TGTGCCAGCAGCTCGGCCGCGGGCAGGGAGACCCAGTACTTC.

This chain connects TRBV13 to TRBJ2-7; maybe TRBD1 (6 bases). This CDR3 region has 15 residues. The germline gives CDR1 PRHDT, CDR2 FYEKMQ (reference sequence). V lost 0 bases, J lost 4 bases, and 13 bases lay in between. The CDR3 spells CASSLGRGTTYEQYF. CDR3 bases: TGTGCCAGCAGCTTAGGTCGTGGGACAACTTACGAGCAGTACTTC.

The chain recombines TRBV4-1 with TRBJ2-1; TRBD1 might be the D (8 bases). The V gene lost 5 bases and the J gene lost 4 bases, with 18 bases spanning the gap. Germline V CDR1 and CDR2: MGHRA, YSYEKL. The CDR3 runs 16 residues. The CDR3 DNA reads TGCGCCAGCAGCTCACTTCACAGGGGGGGGTACAATGAGCAGTTCTTC. Protein product: CASSSLHRGGYNEQFF.

V and J are TRBV6-6 and TRBJ1-6; D gene unclear. CDR3 length equals 14 residues. V lost 0 bases, J lost 10 bases, and 10 bases lay in between. The germline V gene has CDR1 MNHNY and CDR2 SVGAGI (reference sequence). The CDR3 coding sequence is TGTGCCAGCAGTTACTCAGGAGGTGGCTCACCCCTCCACTTT. Amino acids: CASSYSGGGSPLHF.

This clonotype was seen more than once but under ten times. The J gene is TRBJ1-3, the V gene TRBV7-3, with 8 nucleotides matching TRBD1. From germline, CDR1 is SGHTA and CDR2 FQGTGA. CDR3 length equals 18 residues. V lost 0 bases to trimming and J lost 2 bases; unmatched junction nucleotides: 9. The CDR3 spells CASSLTSLQGAAGNTIYF. The CDR3 DNA follows: TGTGCCAGCAGCTTAACGTCCCTCCAGGGGGCGGCTGGAAACACCATATATTTT.

The chain joins TRBV3-1 to TRBJ2-7; D is unresolved. The CDR3 length is 14 residues. Germline V CDR1 and CDR2: LGHDT, YNNKEL (reference sequence). V was trimmed by 4 bases and J by 0 bases, leaving 10 bases between them. CDR3 bases: TGTGCCAGCAGCCCACAACCGAGCTCCTACGAGCAGTACTTC. Amino acid sequence: CASSPQPSSYEQYF.

The chain is built from TRBV12-3 or TRBV12-4 and TRBJ1-2; no clear D gene. Trimming stripped 5 bases from V and 3 bases from J, with 10 bases between. The CDR3 loop spans 13 amino acids. CDR3 in amino acids: CASSPLGDYGYTF. DNA for the CDR3: TGTGCCAGCAGTCCCCTCGGAGACTATGGCTACACCTTC.

The J gene is TRBJ2-7, the V gene TRBV27, with 7 bases identical to TRBD1. Germline trimming cut 6 bases from V and 3 bases from J; bases unmatched to any gene: 11. CDR1 and CDR2 (germline): MNHEY, SMNVEV (reference sequence). The CDR3 consists of 15 residues. The CDR3 protein is CASRPEGQSFYEQYF. The CDR3 coding sequence is TGTGCCAGCAGGCCTGAGGGACAGAGCTTCTACGAGCAGTACTTC.

As to this clonotype: A single base separates this from a much larger clone, so it may be a read error. V gene TRBV10-3 combines with J gene TRBJ2-3; D gene uncertain. CDR3 length: 13 amino acids. CDR1 ENHRY and CDR2 SYGVKD come from the germline V gene. This chain's CDR3 is CAIRESGTDTQYF. The DNA for the CDR3 is TGTGCCATCAGGGAGTCGGGCACAGATACGCAGTATTTT.